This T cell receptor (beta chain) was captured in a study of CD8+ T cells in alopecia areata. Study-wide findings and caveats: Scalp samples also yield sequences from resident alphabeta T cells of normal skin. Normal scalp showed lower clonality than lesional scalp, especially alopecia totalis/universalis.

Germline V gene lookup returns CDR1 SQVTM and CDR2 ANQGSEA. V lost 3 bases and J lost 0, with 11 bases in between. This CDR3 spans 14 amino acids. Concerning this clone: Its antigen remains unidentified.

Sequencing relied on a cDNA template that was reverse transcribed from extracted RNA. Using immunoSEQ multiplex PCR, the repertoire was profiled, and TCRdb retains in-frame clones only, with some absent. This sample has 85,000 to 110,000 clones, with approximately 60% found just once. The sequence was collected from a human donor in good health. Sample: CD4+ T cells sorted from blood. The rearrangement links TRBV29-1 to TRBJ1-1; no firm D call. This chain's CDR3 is CSVDKGLMNTEAFF. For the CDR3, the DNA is TGCAGCGTTGATAAGGGTTTGATGAACACTGAAGCTTTCTTT.